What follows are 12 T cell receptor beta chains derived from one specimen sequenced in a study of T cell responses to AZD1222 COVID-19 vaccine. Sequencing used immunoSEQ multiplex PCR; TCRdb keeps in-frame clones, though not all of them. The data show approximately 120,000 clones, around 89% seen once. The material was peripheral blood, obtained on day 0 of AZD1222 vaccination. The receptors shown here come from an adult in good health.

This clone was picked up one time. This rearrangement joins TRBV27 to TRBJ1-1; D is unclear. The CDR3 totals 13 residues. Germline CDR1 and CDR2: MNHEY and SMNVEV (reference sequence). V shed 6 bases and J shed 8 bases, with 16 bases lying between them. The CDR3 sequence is CASRPNQVPEAFF. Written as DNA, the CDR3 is TGTGCCAGCAGACCAAATCAGGTTCCCGAAGCTTTCTTT.

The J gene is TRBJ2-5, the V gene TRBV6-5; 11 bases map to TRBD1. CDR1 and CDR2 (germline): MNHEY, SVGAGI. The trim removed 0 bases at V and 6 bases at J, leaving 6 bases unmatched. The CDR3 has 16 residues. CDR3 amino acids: CASSYSRTGGLQTQYF. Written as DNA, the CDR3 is TGTGCCAGCAGTTACTCGCGGACAGGGGGCTTACAGACCCAGTACTTC.

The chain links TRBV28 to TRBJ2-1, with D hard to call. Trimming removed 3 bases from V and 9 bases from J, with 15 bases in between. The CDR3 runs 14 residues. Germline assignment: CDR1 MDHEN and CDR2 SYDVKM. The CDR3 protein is CASSLTSAVREQFF. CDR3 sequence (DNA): TGTGCCAGCAGTTTGACCTCGGCCGTTCGTGAGCAGTTCTTC.

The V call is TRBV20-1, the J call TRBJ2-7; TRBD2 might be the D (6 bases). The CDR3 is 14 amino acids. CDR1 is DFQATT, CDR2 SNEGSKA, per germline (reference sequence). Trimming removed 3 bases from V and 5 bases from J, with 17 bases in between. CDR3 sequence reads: CSASWRAGKNEQYF. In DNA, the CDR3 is TGCAGTGCTAGTTGGAGGGCAGGGAAAAACGAGCAGTACTTC.

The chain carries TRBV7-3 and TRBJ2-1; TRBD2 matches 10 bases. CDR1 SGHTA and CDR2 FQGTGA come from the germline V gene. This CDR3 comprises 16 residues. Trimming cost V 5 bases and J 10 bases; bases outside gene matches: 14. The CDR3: CASSPRSGGGPLEQFF. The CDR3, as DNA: TGTGCCAGCAGCCCCCGGAGCGGGGGGGGCCCCCTCGAGCAGTTCTTC.

CDR3 in DNA: TGTGCCAGCAGCTTAGGGCTCCGCGAGCAGTACTTC. Protein: CASSLGLREQYF. The V call is TRBV11-2, the J call TRBJ2-7; D call uncertain. Deletions cut 1 base from V and 6 bases from J, with 7 bases between. There are 12 residues in the CDR3. CDR1 and CDR2 (germline): SGHAT, FQNNGV.

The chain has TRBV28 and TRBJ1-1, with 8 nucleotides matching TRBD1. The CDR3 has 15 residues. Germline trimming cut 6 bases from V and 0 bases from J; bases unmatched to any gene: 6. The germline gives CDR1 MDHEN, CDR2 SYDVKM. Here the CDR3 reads CASRTPTGVNTEAFF. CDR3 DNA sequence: TGTGCCAGCAGAACCCCGACAGGGGTGAACACTGAAGCTTTCTTT.

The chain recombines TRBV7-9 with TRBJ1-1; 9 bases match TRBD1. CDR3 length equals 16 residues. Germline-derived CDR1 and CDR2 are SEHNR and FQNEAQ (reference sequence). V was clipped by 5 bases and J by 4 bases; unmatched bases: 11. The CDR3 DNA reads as TGTGCCAGCAGCCCTCCGGGACAGGGTCTTGGCACTGAAGCTTTCTTT. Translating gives CASSPPGQGLGTEAFF.

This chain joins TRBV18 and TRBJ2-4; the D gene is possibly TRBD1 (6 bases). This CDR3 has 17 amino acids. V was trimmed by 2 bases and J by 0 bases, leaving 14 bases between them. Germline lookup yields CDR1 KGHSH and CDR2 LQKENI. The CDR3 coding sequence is TGTGCCAGCTCACCAACAGGGTACTTACTAGCCAAAAACATTCAGTACTTC. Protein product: CASSPTGYLLAKNIQYF.

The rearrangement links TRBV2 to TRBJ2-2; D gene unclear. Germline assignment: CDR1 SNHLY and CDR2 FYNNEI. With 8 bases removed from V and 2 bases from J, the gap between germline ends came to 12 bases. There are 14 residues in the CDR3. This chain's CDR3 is CASDIVANTGELFF. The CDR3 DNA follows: TGTGCCAGCGATATAGTGGCTAACACCGGGGAGCTGTTTTTT. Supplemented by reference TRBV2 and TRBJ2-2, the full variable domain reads EPEVTQTPSHQVTQMGQEVILRCVPISNHLYFYWYRQILGQKVEFLVSFYNNEISEKSEIFDDQFSVERPDGSNFTLKIRSTKLEDSAMYFCASDIVANTGELFFGEGSRLTVL.

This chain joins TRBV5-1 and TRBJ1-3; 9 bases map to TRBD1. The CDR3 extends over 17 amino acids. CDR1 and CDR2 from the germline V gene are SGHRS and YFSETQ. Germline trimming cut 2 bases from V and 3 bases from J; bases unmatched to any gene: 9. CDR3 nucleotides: TGCGCCAGCAGCTTTTTAACTACAGGGGGCGGTGGAAACACCATATATTTT. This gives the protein CASSFLTTGGGGNTIYF.

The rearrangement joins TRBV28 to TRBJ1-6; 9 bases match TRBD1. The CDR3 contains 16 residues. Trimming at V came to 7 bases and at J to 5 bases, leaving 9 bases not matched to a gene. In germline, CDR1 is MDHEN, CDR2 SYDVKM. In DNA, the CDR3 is TGTGCCAGCATGGGACAGGGCCGGGGTAATAATTCACCCCTCCACTTT. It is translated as CASMGQGRGNNSPLHF.